The clone carrying this TCR beta chain was counted between two and nine times. This sample is part of a study of cytomegalovirus exposure and HLA in healthy donors. PCR was performed using 60 Vbeta and 13 Jbeta primers. Only in-frame clones appear in the TCRdb table, and some are missing; sequencing was by immunoSEQ multiplex PCR. This sample has over 85,000 clones, with 75% to 85% found just once. Looked up from germline, CDR1 is SQVTM and CDR2 is ANQGSEA. Deletions cut 6 bases from V and 8 bases from J, with 11 bases between. This CDR3 region has 11 residues. The sample consisted of PBMCs. The TCR sequence derives from a woman aged 40 to 49 in good health and CMV-seronegative. The chain combines TRBV29-1 with TRBJ1-3; D gene ambiguous. CDR3 nucleotide sequence: TGCAGCGTGGGCATAGCGGACACCATATATTTT. It codes for CSVGIADTIYF.